This T cell receptor beta chain was identified during a study of T cells in localized non-small cell lung cancer (dated by TCRdb to about 2020). For the wider study: T cell repertoires of 236 early-stage NSCLC patients were analyzed, with tumors being compared against uninvolved tumor-adjacent lungs. The cohort was made up of about 240 treatment-naive NSCLC patients whose localized lung tumors had been resected. Of the NSCLC patients, 129 were male and around 97 were female, and the mean age was around 70 years. The paper as a whole reports these results and caveats: Since the design was exploratory, TCR variables were selected using unadjusted p-values with no false-discovery rate correction. A median of around 60 of the top 100 tumor clones turned up in the paired uninvolved adjacent lung, and about 28 of those clones also ranked among the top 100 of that same adjacent lung. Because multi-region tumor sequencing was not performed, intratumor heterogeneity could not be ruled out. Higher T cell density in blood was associated with longer overall survival, whereas higher clonality in adjacent lung was associated with shorter survival. Uninvolved tumor-adjacent lung showed the highest T cell clonality, higher than tumor, which suggests more focused antigenic responses in the uninvolved tumor-adjacent lung.

Remarks on this clone: Its recognized antigen is unknown. It has no much larger one-base neighbor in the sample; base qualities were not kept.

At diagnosis, peripheral blood, uninvolved tumor-adjacent lung and tumor were collected and stored as a combination of fresh-frozen and FFPE material. Blood samples were analyzed as peripheral blood mononuclear cells for TCR repertoire profiling. The immunoSEQ Assay was used to sequence TCR beta CDR3 regions from DNA. As for the authors' bioinformatics: T cell density was computed as TCR beta template counts normalized to usable DNA estimated by amplifying housekeeping genes. The preseqR package was used to estimate richness by extrapolating to 400,000 templates for PBMC samples and to 120,000 templates for tissue samples. Clonality was taken to be one minus Pielou's evenness. To identify tissue-enriched TCRs, differential abundance testing was run on productive amino-acid clonotypes with a minimum total count of 5 and an alpha of 0.1. The Jaccard Index and the Morisita Overlap Index were used to measure repertoire overlap between compartments. GLIPH clustered TCR beta CDR3s with public tetramer-defined viral CDR3s; viral motifs required at least three viral sequences plus V-gene enrichment. TCRdb limited this immuneACCESS table to in-frame rearrangements with V and J called. A share of clones is missing; checked studies link under half to unresolved V genes, and the rest is unexplained. D and trimming come from the DNA, and the V and J calls and clone size come from that table. This sample has around 15,000 clones in its table, and 90% of those were observed once. Together, the top ten hold more than 0.95% of the sample.

CDR3 length: 12 amino acids, cysteine to phenylalanine. Only CDR3 DNA remains: 36 bases, in frame from the first base. Relative to germline, V is 5 bases shorter and J is 0 bases shorter, with 5 bases between their ends. From a lookup of the germline V gene (reference sequence), CDR1 and CDR2 are MNHEY and SMNVEV. The rearrangement joined TRBV27 to TRBJ2-7; a confident D gene designation cannot be given. The specimen comprised peripheral blood mononuclear cells, sampled before any cancer treatment. The TCR comes from a woman aged 40 to 75 with stage III lung adenocarcinoma. The bases read TGTGCCAGCAGTAGGAGCTCCTACGAGCAGTACTTC. Translated, it reads CASSRSSYEQYF.